This T cell receptor (beta chain) was captured in a study of cytomegalovirus exposure and HLA in healthy donors. Study-wide points: Donors were assumed by presence/absence analyses to have roughly uniform sequencing depth. A later analysis reportedly identified an Asian-associated ancestry cluster as carrying fewer N-insertions than the roughly 600-donor mean. Whilst most TCR sequences proved rare, a subset of public TCRs occurred across many donors. Researchers reported in a later analysis that a missense DCLRE1C variant was tied to TCR beta V- and J-gene trimming.

The CDR3 totals 16 residues. Looked up from germline, CDR1 is SGHRS and CDR2 is YFSETQ. Trimming removed 0 bases from V and 10 bases from J, with 23 bases in between. Primers for the PCR totalled 60 Vbeta and 13 Jbeta. Libraries were prepared by immunoSEQ multiplex PCR; TCRdb keeps only in-frame clonotypes and omits some of them. The sample contains over 90,000 clones, roughly 83% of which appear only once. Worth noting for this clone: Its antigen is still unknown.

V gene TRBV5-1 combines with J gene TRBJ2-7, with D tentatively TRBD1 (5 bases). The specimen was PBMCs. The sequence was collected from a man aged 35 to 55 in good health and CMV-seronegative. The CDR3 reads CASSLGLLDTDRKQYF. Here the CDR3 DNA reads TGCGCCAGCAGCTTGGGGTTGTTGGACACCGATAGAAAACAGTACTTC.